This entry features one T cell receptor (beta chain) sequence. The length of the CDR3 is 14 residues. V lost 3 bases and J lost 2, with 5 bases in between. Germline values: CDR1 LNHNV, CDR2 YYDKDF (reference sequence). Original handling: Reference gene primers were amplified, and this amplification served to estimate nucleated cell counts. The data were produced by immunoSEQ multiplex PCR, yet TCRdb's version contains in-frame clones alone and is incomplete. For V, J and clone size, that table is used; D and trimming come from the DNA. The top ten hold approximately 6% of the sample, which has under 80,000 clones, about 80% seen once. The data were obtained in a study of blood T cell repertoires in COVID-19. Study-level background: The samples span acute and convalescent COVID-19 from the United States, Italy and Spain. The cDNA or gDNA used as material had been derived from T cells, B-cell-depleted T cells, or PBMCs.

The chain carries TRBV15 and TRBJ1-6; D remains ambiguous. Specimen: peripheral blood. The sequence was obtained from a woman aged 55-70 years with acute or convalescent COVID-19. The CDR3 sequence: CATSSNAYNSPLHF. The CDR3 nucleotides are TGTGCCACCAGCAGCAATGCCTATAATTCACCCCTCCACTTT.